Below are 19 T cell receptor beta chains sequenced from a single sample in a study of blood T cell repertoires in COVID-19. Measured with immunoSEQ multiplex PCR; TCRdb has only the in-frame clones, and not every one. The sample comprises around 46,000 clones, about nine tenths of which are singletons, and roughly 15% rests with the top ten. Sequencing was done on a sample of peripheral blood. Source of these receptors: a human donor in a cohort sampled during active COVID-19.

The chain is built from TRBV6-5 and TRBJ1-6, with no clear D. Germline V gene sequence: CDR1 MNHEY, CDR2 SVGAGI. V was clipped by 4 bases and J by 8 bases, with 9 bases between them. This CDR3 is built from 13 residues. This chain's CDR3 is CASSSRTDSPLHF. As DNA, the CDR3 is TGTGCCAGCAGTTCCCGTACGGATTCACCCCTCCACTTT.

The rearrangement links TRBV7-9 to TRBJ1-6, with 8 bases identical to TRBD1. This CDR3 spans 14 amino acids. Germline V lookup: CDR1 SEHNR, CDR2 FQNEAQ (reference sequence). Trimming removed 5 bases from V and 7 bases from J; junction bases left unmatched: 4. CDR3 DNA: TGTGCCAGCAGCCTGGGACAGGAGAATTCACCCCTCCACTTT. Translated, it gives CASSLGQENSPLHF.

V is TRBV28 and J is TRBJ1-1; the D is unclear. CDR3 length: 13 residues. With 5 bases removed from V and 1 base from J, the gap between germline ends came to 8 bases. Germline CDR1 and CDR2: MDHEN and SYDVKM. The CDR3 region has the DNA TGTGCCAGCAGTCCCCGGGGGAACACTGAAGCTTTCTTT. Translation: CASSPRGNTEAFF. The full variable domain, completed using reference TRBV28 and TRBJ1-1, is DVKVTQSSRYLVKRTGEKVFLECVQDMDHENMFWYRQDPGLGLRLIYFSYDVKMKEKGDIPEGYSVSREKKERFSLILESASTNQTSMYLCASSPRGNTEAFFGQGTRLTVV.

V usage is TRBV21-1 and J usage is TRBJ2-7; the table's D call of TRBD1 was not tested on the DNA. TRBV21-1 counts as a pseudogene. The CDR3 totals 17 residues. The CDR3 reads CASSKADTGVGTYEQYF. The CDR3 DNA reads as TGTGCCAGCAGCAAAGCCGATACAGGGGTAGGGACCTACGAGCAGTACTTC.

V gene TRBV7-8 combines with J gene TRBJ1-1; a possible D gene is TRBD1 (6 bases). Germline V gives CDR1 SGHVS, CDR2 FQNEAQ. V gave up 1 base and J gave up 4 bases, with 19 bases separating them. CDR3 length: 17 residues. The CDR3: CASSLGGQGLTSTEAFF. The CDR3 bases are TGTGCCAGCAGCTTAGGGGGGCAGGGTCTTACCAGCACTGAAGCTTTCTTT.

Concerning this clone itself: One end of the junction varies from germline; a read error may be responsible. J is TRBJ1-3 and V is TRBV9, with 8 bases identical to TRBD1. CDR3 length: 16 amino acids. Germline V gene data show CDR1 as SGDLS and CDR2 as YYNGEE. CDR3 coding DNA: TGTGCCAGTAGCGGACTCGCAGGGGGCCCTGGAAACACCATATATTTT. Translation gives CASSGLAGGPGNTIYF.

V is TRBV12-3 or TRBV12-4 and J is TRBJ1-5; D may be TRBD1 (5 bases). The CDR3 contains 13 residues. V dropped 1 base and J dropped 5 bases, with 6 bases sitting between them. CDR3 in DNA: TGTGCCAGCAGTTTAGGGGACTATCAGCCCCAGCATTTT. Its translation: CASSLGDYQPQHF.

This clone was found once. The CDR3 DNA sequence: TGTGCCAGCAGCCAAGACCTTACAGCTAACTATGGCTACACCTTC. Translating gives CASSQDLTANYGYTF. The genes are TRBV14 and TRBJ1-2; D gene uncertain. CDR1 is SGHDN, CDR2 FVKESK, per germline. Trimming left V 0 bases short and J 0 bases short, with 8 bases between. The CDR3 sequence is 15 residues long.

This chain connects TRBV30 to TRBJ2-7, with D tentatively TRBD2 (6 bases). In germline, CDR1 is GTSNPN, CDR2 SVGIG (reference sequence). The V end lost 2 bases, the J end lost 0 bases, and 17 bases lay between the germline ends. This CDR3 has 16 amino acids. CDR3 protein: CAWSLRWDSNSYEQYF. In nucleotides, the CDR3 is TGTGCCTGGAGTTTGCGTTGGGACTCAAACTCCTACGAGCAGTACTTC.

The chain couples TRBV27 to TRBJ2-7; D ambiguous. This CDR3 has 13 residues. CDR1 and CDR2 (germline): MNHEY, SMNVEV (reference sequence). The V gene lost 3 bases and the J gene lost 4 bases, with 10 bases spanning the gap. The CDR3 here is CASSFSGLYEQYF. CDR3 nucleotide sequence: TGTGCCAGCAGTTTCAGTGGGCTGTACGAGCAGTACTTC.

This clone was seen only a few times. The chain combines TRBV10-3 with TRBJ1-1, with D maybe TRBD1 (5 bases). The CDR3 has 13 residues. CDR1 is ENHRY, CDR2 SYGVKD, per germline. V dropped 2 bases and J dropped 4 bases, with 8 bases sitting between them. The CDR3 nucleotides read TGTGCCATCAGTGAGGGGACTTTCACTGAAGCTTTCTTT. It yields the protein CAISEGTFTEAFF.

The J gene is TRBJ2-1, the V gene TRBV6-4; 7 bases fit TRBD1. Losses at the gene ends were 4 bases for V and 7 bases for J; bases not matched to a gene: 1. Germline CDR1 reads MRHNA; CDR2 reads SNTAGT. This CDR3 spans 12 amino acids. The CDR3 nucleotides are TGTGCCAGCAGTGCACAGGGGAATGAGCAGTTCTTC. Translated: CASSAQGNEQFF.

CDR3 region: CASSVSAVIRQAANYGYTF. The CDR3 DNA reads TGTGCCAGCAGCGTATCGGCGGTCATCAGACAGGCAGCTAACTATGGCTACACCTTC. The rearrangement uses TRBV9 and TRBJ1-2; weak D call: TRBD1 (6 bases). Trimming took off 1 base at V and 0 bases at J, with 22 bases between the two ends. Germline V gene sequence: CDR1 SGDLS, CDR2 YYNGEE. The CDR3 spans 19 residues.

The CDR3 nucleotides read TGCGCCAGCTCAGACGGGACTTTGACAGGAAACACCATATATTTT. Translated: CASSDGTLTGNTIYF. This chain links TRBV5-1 with TRBJ1-3; the D gene is possibly TRBD1 (5 bases). The germline V gene encodes CDR1 SGHRS and CDR2 YFSETQ. The CDR3 length is 15 residues. Trimming took 7 bases from V and 4 from J, leaving 18 bases between them. The complete variable domain, with remaining parts taken from reference TRBV5-1 and TRBJ1-3, reads KAGVTQTPRYLIKTRGQQVTLSCSPISGHRSVSWYQQTPGQGLQFLFEYFSETQRNKGNFPGRFSGRQFSNSRSEMNVSTLELGDSALYLCASSDGTLTGNTIYFGEGSWLTVV.

V gene TRBV7-9 combines with J gene TRBJ1-1; perhaps TRBD1 as D (6 bases). The CDR3 length is 17 residues. Germline V CDR1 and CDR2: SEHNR, FQNEAQ (reference sequence). V was clipped by 4 bases and J by 2 bases, with 20 bases between them. This CDR3 is CASSSVDRLRGNTEAFF. CDR3 nucleotide sequence: TGTGCCAGCAGCTCGGTTGACAGGCTTCGGGGTAACACTGAAGCTTTCTTT.

The rearrangement uses TRBV21-1 and TRBJ2-5; TRBD1 is taken as the D call from the table, unchecked against the DNA. TRBV21-1 is a pseudogene. The CDR3 loop spans 15 amino acids. CDR3 protein: CASSIQDREEETQYF. CDR3 DNA: TGTGCCAGCAGCATCCAGGACAGGGAGGAAGAGACCCAGTACTTC.

In this sample, this clone turned up once. The V gene is TRBV6-5, the J gene TRBJ2-7; 10 nucleotides match TRBD1. Looked up from germline, CDR1 is MNHEY and CDR2 is SVGAGI. The CDR3 has 15 residues. Trimming removed 2 bases from V and 0 bases from J; junction bases left unmatched: 1. The CDR3 DNA reads as TGTGCCAGCAGTTACGGACAGGGGGTCTCCTACGAGCAGTACTTC. Protein sequence: CASSYGQGVSYEQYF.

The chain couples TRBV3-1 (or the pseudogene TRBV3-2) to TRBJ2-3; 12 bases fit TRBD1. The CDR3 is 18 residues long. CDR1 and CDR2 from the germline V gene are LGHDT and YNNKEL (reference sequence). J gave up 6 bases and V 1 base, and 11 bases lay outside the gene matches. The CDR3 nucleotides are TGTGCCAGCAGCCAAGGCCGGGACAGGGGGCGATTCTTGGATACGCAGTATTTT. Translating it yields CASSQGRDRGRFLDTQYF.

The chain couples TRBV2 to TRBJ2-7; D is uncertain. Germline V gene sequence: CDR1 SNHLY, CDR2 FYNNEI. V lost 5 bases and J 6 bases, leaving 14 bases between the germline ends. This CDR3 spans 13 amino acids. CDR3 in DNA: TGTGCCAGCAGTCCAGACATTTCCCGCGAGCAGTACTTC. Translated: CASSPDISREQYF.